This T cell receptor beta chain was sequenced for a study of molecular identifiers for immune sequencing clone quantification. TCRdb fed the PCR reads into MiXCR, producing one record per CDR3 protein. The data show some 580,000 distinct CDR3 sequences, approximately 24% seen once. This clonotype was seen only a few times. Its antigen is not known. General observations from the study: Amid fewer than 1.3 million naive cells, spiked Jurkat TCR RNA from one cell was reportedly still detectable.

This TCR came from a human donor in good health. Some libraries in this study had Jurkat cell RNA spiked in. The sequenced material came from naive CD8+ T cells from blood, with Jurkat cell RNA spiked in. As to subset: FACS-sorted CD8+CD4-CCR7+CD45RA+ naive T cells.

The DNA of the CDR3 is TGTGCCAGCAGCTACGGGACAGTTATTGGTTACGAGCAGTACTTC. The encoded protein is CASSYGTVIGYEQYF. This sequence joins TRBV7-2 and TRBJ2-7; 7 nucleotides line up with TRBD1. The germline CDR1 and CDR2 sequences are SGHTA and FQGNSA. The J segment lost 4 bases and the V segment lost 4 bases, leaving 10 bases of the junction unmatched. This CDR3 comprises 15 residues.